This TCR beta chain was profiled in a study of technical replicates of blood from a handful of donors. Germline V gene lookup returns CDR1 MDHEN and CDR2 SYDVKM. The CDR3 runs 14 residues. J lost 7 bases, V lost 6 bases, and 9 bases had no gene match. Measured with immunoSEQ multiplex PCR; TCRdb has only the in-frame clones, and not every one. The sample consists of under 110,000 clones, 95% to 96% of them appearing once. The rearrangement joins TRBV28 to TRBJ2-7, with 10 positions matching TRBD2. Sample: T cells isolated from PBMCs. The source of this sequence is a human donor in good health. The CDR3 bases are TGTGCCAGCAGATCTAGCGGGGGATTGAGGGAGCAGTACTTC. Translating gives CASRSSGGLREQYF.